The present T cell receptor beta chain was sequenced within a study of cytomegalovirus exposure and HLA in healthy donors. Use of 60 Vbeta and 13 Jbeta primers characterized the PCR. Profiling relied on immunoSEQ multiplex PCR, and the TCRdb table lists in-frame clones only, not all of them. The profile shows about 95,000 clones, 70% to 80% of them singletons. CDR1 is SGHVS and CDR2 is FNYEAQ in the germline V gene. Trimming stripped 6 bases from V and 5 bases from J, with 10 bases between. The CDR3 has 13 residues. This receptor was obtained from a man between 18 and 35 years old in good health and CMV-seropositive. This rearrangement joins TRBV7-6 to TRBJ2-2; no reliable D call. The sample taken for sequencing was PBMCs. CDR3 sequence (DNA): TGTGCCAGCAGGCCGACTGGGACCGGGGAGCTGTTTTTT. Protein: CASRPTGTGELFF.